This T cell receptor beta chain was sequenced in a study of shared clonotypes between healthy human individuals. This CDR3 contains 15 residues. Germline-derived CDR1 and CDR2 are MGHRA and YSYEKL. V was clipped by 0 bases and J by 4 bases; unmatched bases: 3. TCRdb keeps only in-frame clones here, not all; method: immunoSEQ multiplex PCR. The sample includes about 2,500,000 clones, around 94% of them seen just once. This chain uses TRBV4-1 with TRBJ1-2, with 9 bases fitting TRBD1. The sample consisted of naive CD4+ T cells sorted from blood. The subset denotes: CD45RA+ positively selected. The source of this sequence is a man younger than 30 in good health. The CDR3 coding sequence is TGCGCCAGCAGCCAAGAGGGACAGGGAGCCTATGGCTACACCTTC. Residues: CASSQEGQGAYGYTF.